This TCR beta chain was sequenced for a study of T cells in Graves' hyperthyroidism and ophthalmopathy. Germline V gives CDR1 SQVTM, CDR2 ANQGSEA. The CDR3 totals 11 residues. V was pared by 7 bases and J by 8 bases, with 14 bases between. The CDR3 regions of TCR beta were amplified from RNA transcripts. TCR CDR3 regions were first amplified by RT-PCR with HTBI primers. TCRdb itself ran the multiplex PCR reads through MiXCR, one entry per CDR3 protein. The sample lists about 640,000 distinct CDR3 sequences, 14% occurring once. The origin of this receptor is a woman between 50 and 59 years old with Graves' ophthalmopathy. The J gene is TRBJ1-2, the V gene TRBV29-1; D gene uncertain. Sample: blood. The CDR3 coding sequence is TGCAGCGACGTGGACCACGCGGGCTACACCTTC. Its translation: CSDVDHAGYTF.